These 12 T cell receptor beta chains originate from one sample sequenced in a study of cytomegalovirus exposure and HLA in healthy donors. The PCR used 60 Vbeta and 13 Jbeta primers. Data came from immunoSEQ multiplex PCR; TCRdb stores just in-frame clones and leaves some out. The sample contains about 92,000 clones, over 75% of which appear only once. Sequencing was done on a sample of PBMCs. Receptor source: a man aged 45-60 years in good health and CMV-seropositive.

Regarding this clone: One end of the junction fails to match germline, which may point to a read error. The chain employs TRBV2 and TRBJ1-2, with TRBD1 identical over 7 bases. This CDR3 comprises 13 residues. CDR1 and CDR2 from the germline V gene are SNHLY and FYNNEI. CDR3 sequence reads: CARGSGVEGGYPF. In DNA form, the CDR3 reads TGTGCCAGGGGGTCGGGGGTCGAAGGGGGCTACCCCTTC.

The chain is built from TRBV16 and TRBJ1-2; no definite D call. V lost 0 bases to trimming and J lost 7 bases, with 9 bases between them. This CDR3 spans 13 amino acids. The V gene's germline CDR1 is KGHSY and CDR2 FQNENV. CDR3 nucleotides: TGTGCCAGCAGCCAATCCCCTATTCCTGGCTACACCTTC. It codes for CASSQSPIPGYTF.

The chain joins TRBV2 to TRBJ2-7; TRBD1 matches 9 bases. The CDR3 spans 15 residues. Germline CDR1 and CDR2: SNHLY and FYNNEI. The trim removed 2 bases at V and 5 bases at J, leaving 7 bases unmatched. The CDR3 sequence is CASSESGQGIHEQYF. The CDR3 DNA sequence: TGTGCCAGCAGTGAAAGTGGACAGGGGATCCACGAGCAGTACTTC. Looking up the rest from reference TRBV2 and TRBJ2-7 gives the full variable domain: EPEVTQTPSHQVTQMGQEVILRCVPISNHLYFYWYRQILGQKVEFLVSFYNNEISEKSEIFDDQFSVERPDGSNFTLKIRSTKLEDSAMYFCASSESGQGIHEQYFGPGTRLTVT.

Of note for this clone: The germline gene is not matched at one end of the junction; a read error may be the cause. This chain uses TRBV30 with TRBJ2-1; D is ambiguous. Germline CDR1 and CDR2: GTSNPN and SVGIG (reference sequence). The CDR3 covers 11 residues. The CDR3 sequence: CAWSAYNGQFF. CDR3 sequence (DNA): TGTGCCTGGAGTGCTTACAATGGGCAGTTCTTC. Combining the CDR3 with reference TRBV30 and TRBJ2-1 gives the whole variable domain SQTIHQWPATLVQPVGSPLSLECTVEGTSNPNLYWYRQAAGRGLQLLFYSVGIGQISSEVPQNLSASRPQDRQFILSSKKLLLSDSGFYLCAWSAYNGQFFGPGTRLTVL.

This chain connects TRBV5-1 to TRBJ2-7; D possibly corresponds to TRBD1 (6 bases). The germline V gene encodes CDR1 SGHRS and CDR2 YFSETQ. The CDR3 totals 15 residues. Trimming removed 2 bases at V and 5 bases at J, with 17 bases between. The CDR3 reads CASSFEGVGRNEQYF. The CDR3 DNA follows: TGCGCCAGCAGCTTTGAGGGGGTTGGAAGGAACGAGCAGTACTTC. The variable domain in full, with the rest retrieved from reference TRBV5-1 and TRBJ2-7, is KAGVTQTPRYLIKTRGQQVTLSCSPISGHRSVSWYQQTPGQGLQFLFEYFSETQRNKGNFPGRFSGRQFSNSRSEMNVSTLELGDSALYLCASSFEGVGRNEQYFGPGTRLTVT.

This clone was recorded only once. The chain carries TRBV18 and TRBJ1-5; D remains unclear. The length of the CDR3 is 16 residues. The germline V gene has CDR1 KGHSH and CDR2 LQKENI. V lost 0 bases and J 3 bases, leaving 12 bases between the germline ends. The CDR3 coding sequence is TGTGCCAGCTCACCACCGAACGCAGGCGACAATCAGCCCCAGCATTTT. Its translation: CASSPPNAGDNQPQHF.

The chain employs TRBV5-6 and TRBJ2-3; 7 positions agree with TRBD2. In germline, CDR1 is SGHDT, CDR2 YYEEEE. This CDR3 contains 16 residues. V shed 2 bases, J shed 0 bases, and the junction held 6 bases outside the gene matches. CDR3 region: CASSLLTGGSTDTQYF. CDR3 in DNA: TGTGCCAGCAGCTTATTGACGGGGGGAAGCACAGATACGCAGTATTTT.

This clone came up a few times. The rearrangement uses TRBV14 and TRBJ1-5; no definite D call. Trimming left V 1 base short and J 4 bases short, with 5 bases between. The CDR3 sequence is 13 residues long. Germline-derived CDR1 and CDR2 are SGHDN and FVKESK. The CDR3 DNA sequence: TGTGCCAGCAGCCAAGTGGAGAATCAGCCCCAGCATTTT. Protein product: CASSQVENQPQHF.

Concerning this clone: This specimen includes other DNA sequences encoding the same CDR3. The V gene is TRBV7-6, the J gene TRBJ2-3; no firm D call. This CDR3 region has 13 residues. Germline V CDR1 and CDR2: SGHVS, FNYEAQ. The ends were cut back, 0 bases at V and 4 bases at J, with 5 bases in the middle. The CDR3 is CASSLALADTQYF. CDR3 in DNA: TGTGCCAGCAGCTTAGCGCTAGCAGATACGCAGTATTTT.

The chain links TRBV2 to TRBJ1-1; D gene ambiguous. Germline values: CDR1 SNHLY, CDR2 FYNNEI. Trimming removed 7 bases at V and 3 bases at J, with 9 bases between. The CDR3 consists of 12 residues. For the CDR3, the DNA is TGTGCCAGCATTGGCGAGGACACTGAAGCTTTCTTT. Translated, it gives CASIGEDTEAFF.

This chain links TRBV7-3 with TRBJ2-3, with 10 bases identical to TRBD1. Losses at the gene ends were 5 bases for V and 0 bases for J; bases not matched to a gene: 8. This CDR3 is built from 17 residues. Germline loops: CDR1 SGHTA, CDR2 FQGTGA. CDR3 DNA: TGTGCCAGCAGCCCCGGGACAGGGGTTATGAGCACAGATACGCAGTATTTT. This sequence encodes CASSPGTGVMSTDTQYF.

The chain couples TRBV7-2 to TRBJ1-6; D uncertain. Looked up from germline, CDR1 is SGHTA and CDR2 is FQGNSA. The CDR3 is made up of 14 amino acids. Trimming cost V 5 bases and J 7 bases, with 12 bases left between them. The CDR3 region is CASSPISQNSPLHF. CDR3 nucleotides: TGTGCCAGCAGCCCCATCAGTCAAAATTCACCCCTCCACTTT.